These 11 T cell receptor beta chains originate from one sample sequenced in a study of blood T cell repertoires in COVID-19. Libraries were prepared by immunoSEQ multiplex PCR; TCRdb keeps only in-frame clonotypes and omits some of them. The profile shows roughly 170,000 clones, roughly 81% of them singletons. The sequencing input was peripheral blood. Every receptor here comes from a man aged 35-49 years who had recovered from COVID-19.

Note on this clone: The junction differs from germline at one of its ends, possibly a read error. The chain is built from TRBV20-1 and TRBJ1-1; 8 nucleotides match TRBD1. The CDR3 runs 8 residues. Per the germline V gene, CDR1 is DFQATT and CDR2 is SNEGSKA (reference sequence). DNA of the CDR3: TGCAGTGCCAGGACAGGGATCTTT. Translation gives CSARTGIF.

V gene TRBV9 combines with J gene TRBJ1-1; no firm D call. V lost 4 bases, J lost 9 bases, and 16 bases lay in between. The CDR3 consists of 13 residues. The germline CDR1 and CDR2 sequences are SGDLS and YYNGEE. The CDR3 sequence: CASSPPSTSKAFF. The CDR3 DNA is TGTGCCAGCAGCCCCCCCTCAACCAGTAAAGCTTTCTTT.

This chain connects TRBV5-6 to TRBJ2-5; D might be TRBD1 (6 bases). The CDR3 sequence is 15 residues long. The V end lost 4 bases, the J end lost 1 base, and 14 bases lay between the germline ends. Germline V gene data show CDR1 as SGHDT and CDR2 as YYEEEE. The CDR3 bases are TGTGCCAGCAGCCGCACACAGGGTTCCCAAGAGACCCAGTACTTC. Its translation: CASSRTQGSQETQYF.

V usage is TRBV24-1 and J usage is TRBJ2-7; D unclear. V lost 0 bases and J 2 bases, leaving 10 bases between the germline ends. This CDR3 spans 15 amino acids. Germline CDR1 is KGHDR and CDR2 is SFDVKD. The CDR3 reads CATSDLTALPYEQYF. In nucleotides, the CDR3 is TGTGCCACCAGTGATTTGACAGCCTTACCCTACGAGCAGTACTTC.

The gene calls are TRBV3-1 (or the pseudogene TRBV3-2) and TRBJ1-2; D gene ambiguous. Deletions cut 6 bases from V and 3 bases from J, with 5 bases between. This CDR3 comprises 11 residues. CDR1 LGHDT and CDR2 YNNKEL come from the germline V gene (reference sequence). The CDR3 DNA reads as TGTGCCAGCAGTCGAGACTATGGCTACACCTTC. This codes for CASSRDYGYTF.

The CDR3 DNA reads as TGTGCCAGCAGTCGGACTAGCGGGACCCTAAATGAGCAGTTCTTC. Its protein is CASSRTSGTLNEQFF. The V gene is TRBV6-5, the J gene TRBJ2-1, with 12 nucleotides matching TRBD2. The CDR3 sequence is 15 residues long. The V segment lost 5 bases and the J segment 7 bases; nucleotides outside the gene matches: 6. Germline V gene data show CDR1 as MNHEY and CDR2 as SVGAGI.

The V call is TRBV11-3, the J call TRBJ2-3; D unclear. The CDR3 is 14 residues long. V lost 6 bases and J lost 0, with 10 bases in between. Germline CDR1 SGHNT, CDR2 YENEEA. CDR3 residues: CASRRRISTDTQYF. CDR3 sequence (DNA): TGTGCCAGCAGAAGGCGGATTAGCACAGATACGCAGTATTTT.

This clone showed up just once. The chain's CDR3 is CASSPGGQGAFEQYF. The CDR3, as DNA: TGTGCCAGCTCACCAGGAGGACAGGGGGCGTTCGAGCAGTACTTC. The chain recombines TRBV18 with TRBJ2-7; the match to TRBD1 covers 11 bases. J lost 6 bases, V lost 2 bases, and 6 bases had no gene match. Per the germline V gene, CDR1 is KGHSH and CDR2 is LQKENI. The CDR3 extends over 15 amino acids.

This clone has ten or more counts. The V gene is TRBV7-9, the J gene TRBJ2-7; 9 bases fit TRBD2. The CDR3 is 15 amino acids. Trimming at V came to 5 bases and at J to 5 bases, leaving 10 bases not matched to a gene. The V gene's germline CDR1 is SEHNR and CDR2 FQNEAQ (reference sequence). DNA for the CDR3: TGTGCCAGCAGCCCGGAGTGGGTAGCGGGAGACGAGCAGTACTTC. This codes for CASSPEWVAGDEQYF.

The chain joins TRBV27 to TRBJ2-3; 7 bases are a match to TRBD1. Trimming at V came to 5 bases and at J to 0 bases, leaving 5 bases not matched to a gene. Germline CDR1 reads MNHEY; CDR2 reads SMNVEV (reference sequence). There are 15 residues in the CDR3. CDR3 DNA sequence: TGTGCCAGCAGTCCACAGGGGACGAGCACAGATACGCAGTATTTT. Encoded protein: CASSPQGTSTDTQYF.

The genes are TRBV7-3 and TRBJ2-5; D perhaps matches TRBD1 (6 bases). The V and J ends lost 5 bases and 3 bases respectively, with 22 bases between them. CDR1 is SGHTA, CDR2 FQGTGA, per germline. The CDR3 sequence is 17 residues long. As DNA, the CDR3 is TGTGCCAGCAGCCCGCTCAGTAAACAGGGAGAGGAAGAGACCCAGTACTTC. It codes for CASSPLSKQGEEETQYF.